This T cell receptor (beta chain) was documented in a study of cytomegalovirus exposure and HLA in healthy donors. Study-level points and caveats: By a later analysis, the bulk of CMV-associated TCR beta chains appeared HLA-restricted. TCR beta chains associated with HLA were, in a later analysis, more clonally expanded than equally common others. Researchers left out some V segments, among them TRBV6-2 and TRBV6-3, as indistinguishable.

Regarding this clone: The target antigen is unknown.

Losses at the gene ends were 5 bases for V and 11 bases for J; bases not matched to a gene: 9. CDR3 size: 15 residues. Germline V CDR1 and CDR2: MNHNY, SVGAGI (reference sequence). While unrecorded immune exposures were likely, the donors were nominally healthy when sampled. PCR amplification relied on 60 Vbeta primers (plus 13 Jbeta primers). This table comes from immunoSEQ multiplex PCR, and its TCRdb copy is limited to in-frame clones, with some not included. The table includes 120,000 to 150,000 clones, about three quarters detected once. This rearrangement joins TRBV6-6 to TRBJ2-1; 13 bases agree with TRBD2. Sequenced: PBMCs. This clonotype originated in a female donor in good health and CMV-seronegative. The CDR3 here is CASSRTGTSGTKQFF. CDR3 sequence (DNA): TGTGCCAGCAGTCGAACCGGGACTAGCGGGACAAAGCAGTTCTTC.